The clone carrying this T cell receptor (beta chain) was seen repeatedly, ten times or more. No antigen is known for it. This sample is part of a study of T cells after yellow fever vaccination. Study context: Low-cell-number fractions were prepared with SMART-Seq v4 Ultra Low Input. Study results and limitations: The appearance of a small share of clonotypes in both CD4 and CD8 compartments was observed. FACS-sorted repertoires might harbor abundant contaminating clonotypes from the bulk population.

Template switching by 5'RACE produced TCR cDNA, adding a universal primer site and UMIs. TCRdb independently ran MiXCR on the 5' RACE reads; one entry per CDR3 protein. The data show about 340,000 distinct CDR3 sequences, 3% to 4.5% seen once. The CDR3 covers 16 residues. Germline CDR1 and CDR2: LGHNA and YSLEER. Trimming removed 1 base from V and 2 bases from J; junction bases left unmatched: 7. Sequencing was performed on PBMCs, taken 5 days after the yellow fever booster vaccination. This receptor was taken from a man between 18 and 35 years old who received the YFV17D yellow fever vaccine. The chain uses TRBV4-3 and TRBJ2-7; 8 bases match TRBD2. The chain's CDR3 is CASSQGLGTSTYEQYF. CDR3 bases: TGCGCCAGCAGCCAAGGTTTAGGGACTAGTACCTACGAGCAGTACTTC.